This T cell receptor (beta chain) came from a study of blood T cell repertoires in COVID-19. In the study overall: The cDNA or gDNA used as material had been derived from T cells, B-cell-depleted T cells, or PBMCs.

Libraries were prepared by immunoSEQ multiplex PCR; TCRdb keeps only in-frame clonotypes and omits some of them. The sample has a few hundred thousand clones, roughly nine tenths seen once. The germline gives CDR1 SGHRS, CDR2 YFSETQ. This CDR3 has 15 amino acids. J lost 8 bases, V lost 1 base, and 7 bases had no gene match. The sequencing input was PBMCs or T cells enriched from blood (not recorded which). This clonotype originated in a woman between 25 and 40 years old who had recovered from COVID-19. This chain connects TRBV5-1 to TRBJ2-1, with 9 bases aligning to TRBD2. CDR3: CASSLLASGADEQFF. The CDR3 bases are TGCGCCAGCAGCTTGTTGGCTAGCGGGGCTGATGAGCAGTTCTTC. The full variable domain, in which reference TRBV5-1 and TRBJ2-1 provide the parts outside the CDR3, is KAGVTQTPRYLIKTRGQQVTLSCSPISGHRSVSWYQQTPGQGLQFLFEYFSETQRNKGNFPGRFSGRQFSNSRSEMNVSTLELGDSALYLCASSLLASGADEQFFGPGTRLTVL.